Following are 2 T cell receptor beta chains from one sample sequenced in a study of human T cells and chemical hapten exposure. TCRdb processed the RACE reads anew with MiXCR; each CDR3 protein has one entry. The sample records tens of thousands of distinct CDR3 sequences, 13% being singletons. Time point specified: patch test 3, about 24 weeks after DPC sensitization. As to treatment: therapeutic diphenylcyclopropenone sensitization with weekly scalp DPC. This specimen was whole blood, taken in connection with sensitization to the hapten diphenylcyclopropenone (DPC). Receptors originate from a woman in her forties or fifties with alopecia areata. Some clones in this sample may be carry-over from other donors' samples.

At least ten counts were recorded for this clonotype. The J gene is TRBJ1-1, the V gene TRBV10-3, with D possibly being TRBD1 (6 bases). CDR3 length: 15 amino acids. Trimming pared 0 bases from V and 5 bases from J, leaving 13 bases between. CDR1 is ENHRY, CDR2 SYGVKD, per germline. DNA for the CDR3: TGTGCCATCAGTGAGTCGTACAGGGCCGAAACTGAAGCTTTCTTT. This sequence encodes CAISESYRAETEAFF.

This clonotype has at least ten counts. The V gene is TRBV11-2, the J gene TRBJ2-3, with TRBD1 as a possible D gene (6 bases). The CDR3 consists of 16 residues. V lost 5 bases and J lost 0, with 15 bases in between. Germline CDR1 and CDR2: SGHAT and FQNNGV. The CDR3 spells CASSPTGWASTDTQYF. DNA for the CDR3: TGTGCCAGCAGCCCCACAGGGTGGGCTAGCACAGATACGCAGTATTTT.